These 30 T cell receptor beta chains share one sample of origin, sequenced in a study of cytomegalovirus exposure and HLA in healthy donors (dated by TCRdb to about 2017). Library preparation employed the immunoSEQ multiplex PCR assay. For the multiplex PCR, a mixture combining 60 forward primers for TCR Vbeta segments and 13 reverse primers for TCR Jbeta segments was used. In TCRdb, the immuneACCESS table is reduced to in-frame sequences with V and J assigned. These tables do not hold every clone; where another copy was compared, an unresolved V gene accounts for under half, and the others remain unexplained. This sample is represented by about 160,000 clones; 70% to 85% of them were singletons. Jointly, the top ten make up approximately 2% of the sample. Material: PBMCs. These receptors came from a middle-aged man in good health and CMV-seronegative.

The genes are TRBV27 and TRBJ2-2; D is possibly TRBD1 (6 bases). CDR1 MNHEY and CDR2 SMNVEV come from the germline V gene (reference sequence). The CDR3 is made up of 13 amino acids. V was trimmed by 8 bases and J by 4 bases, leaving 11 bases between them. The CDR3, as DNA: TGTGCCAGCGGAACAGGGTTCACCGGGGAGCTGTTTTTT. Translated: CASGTGFTGELFF.

This clone was counted only a few times. The V and J genes are TRBV6-5 and TRBJ2-7; perhaps TRBD2 as D (5 bases). This CDR3 is 14 amino acids long. Germline CDR1 is MNHEY and CDR2 is SVGAGI. The V end was cut by 5 bases, the J end by 2 bases, with 13 bases between. In DNA form, the CDR3 reads TGTGCCAGCAGTCGAGTGGACTCCACCTACGAGCAGTACTTC. Translating it yields CASSRVDSTYEQYF.

The chain employs TRBV6-4 and TRBJ2-2; weak D call: TRBD2 (5 bases). Germline V gene sequence: CDR1 MRHNA, CDR2 SNTAGT. Trimming removed 0 bases from V and 3 bases from J, with 5 bases in between. The CDR3 sequence is 14 residues long. The CDR3 region is CASSDSSDTGELFF. Written as DNA, the CDR3 is TGTGCCAGCAGTGACTCTAGCGACACCGGGGAGCTGTTTTTT.

This sequence joins TRBV7-8 and TRBJ2-5, with a weak D call TRBD1 (6 bases). The DNA end favors TRBJ2-7, so the J call may be wrong. The germline V gene has CDR1 SGHVS and CDR2 FQNEAQ. The CDR3 totals 14 residues. CDR3 residues: CASSRNRASYEQYF. Here the CDR3 DNA reads TGTGCCAGCAGTCGGAACAGGGCTTCCTACGAGCAGTACTTC.

The chain combines TRBV5-5 with TRBJ2-1; D unclear. Per germline, CDR1 SGHKS and CDR2 YYEKEE (reference sequence). This CDR3 comprises 12 residues. The V end lost 0 bases, the J end lost 8 bases, and 6 bases lay between the germline ends. The CDR3 is CASSLEADEQFF. The CDR3 bases are TGTGCCAGCAGCTTGGAAGCCGATGAGCAGTTCTTC.

J is TRBJ2-7 and V is TRBV7-2, with D possibly TRBD1 on 5 matching bases. This CDR3 spans 16 amino acids. The V and J ends lost 5 bases and 7 bases respectively, with 24 bases between them. The germline gives CDR1 SGHTA, CDR2 FQGNSA. The CDR3 DNA is TGTGCCAGCAGCCCCCAGGGAAGCTCCCTGTCGGGTGAGCAGTACTTC. It yields the protein CASSPQGSSLSGEQYF.

The V and J genes are TRBV5-1 and TRBJ2-7; D possibly corresponds to TRBD2 (6 bases). Deletions cut 4 bases from V and 1 base from J, with 9 bases between. Germline V CDR1 and CDR2: SGHRS, YFSETQ. This CDR3 is 13 amino acids long. This CDR3 is CASSRAGSYEQYF. The CDR3 nucleotides are TGCGCCAGCAGCCGCGCGGGATCCTACGAGCAGTACTTC. Variable domain in full (rest from reference TRBV5-1 and TRBJ2-7): KAGVTQTPRYLIKTRGQQVTLSCSPISGHRSVSWYQQTPGQGLQFLFEYFSETQRNKGNFPGRFSGRQFSNSRSEMNVSTLELGDSALYLCASSRAGSYEQYFGPGTRLTVT.

Notes on this clone: The sample holds other DNA sequences that translate to the same CDR3. This sequence joins TRBV28 and TRBJ2-2; unclear D gene. This CDR3 has 13 amino acids. The germline V gene has CDR1 MDHEN and CDR2 SYDVKM. Trimming shortened V by 5 bases and J by 4 bases, and 8 bases separated the two germline ends. CDR3 in DNA: TGTGCCAGCAGTGTTTACTTCACCGGGGAGCTGTTTTTT. It is translated as CASSVYFTGELFF.

The chain combines TRBV4-1 with TRBJ2-7; maybe TRBD2 (6 bases). The germline gives CDR1 MGHRA, CDR2 YSYEKL. This CDR3 is built from 14 residues. Trimming removed 1 base from V and 3 bases from J, with 10 bases in between. CDR3 region: CASSQVGGGYEQYF. The CDR3 DNA is TGCGCCAGCAGCCAAGTTGGGGGAGGCTACGAGCAGTACTTC.

The DNA for the CDR3 is TGTGCCAGTAGTGTCCGTGGGGGCGAGCAGTACTTC. Translating gives CASSVRGGEQYF. This sequence joins TRBV19 and TRBJ2-5, with D possibly being TRBD1 or TRBD2 (5 bases each). The last part of the DNA fits TRBJ2-7 better; the J call may be wrong. The CDR3 is 12 residues long. Germline V gene lookup returns CDR1 LNHDA and CDR2 SQIVND (reference sequence).

The gene calls are TRBV27 and TRBJ2-7; the D gene is possibly TRBD2 (6 bases). CDR3 length: 16 residues. V dropped 2 bases and J dropped 9 bases, with 23 bases sitting between them. The germline CDR1 and CDR2 sequences are MNHEY and SMNVEV (reference sequence). CDR3 in DNA: TGTGCCAGCAGTTTAGACGGTAGCGGATCGCTACGGGGGCAGTACTTC. It codes for CASSLDGSGSLRGQYF.

V gene TRBV29-1 combines with J gene TRBJ2-7; TRBD1 matches 9 bases. CDR1 is SQVTM, CDR2 ANQGSEA, per germline. The J segment lost 4 bases and the V segment lost 4 bases, leaving 11 bases of the junction unmatched. The CDR3 length is 15 residues. Here the CDR3 DNA reads TGCAGCGTTGGGGGCGTAGCGGACAGGGGTTACGAGCAGTACTTC. Translating it yields CSVGGVADRGYEQYF.

The rearrangement uses TRBV5-1 and TRBJ2-2; D unclear. The CDR3 extends over 15 amino acids. The germline V gene has CDR1 SGHRS and CDR2 YFSETQ. Deletions cut 0 bases from V and 4 bases from J, with 10 bases between. CDR3 protein: CASSLDRTGTGELFF. In DNA form, the CDR3 reads TGCGCCAGCAGCTTGGATAGAACTGGCACCGGGGAGCTGTTTTTT.

The V and J genes are TRBV5-1 and TRBJ1-5; 10 bases are a match to TRBD1. The V gene end was trimmed by 4 bases and the J gene end by 4 bases; junction bases not matched to a gene: 2. Per the germline V gene, CDR1 is SGHRS and CDR2 is YFSETQ. This CDR3 is 14 amino acids long. CDR3 sequence (DNA): TGCGCCAGCAGCCCGGGACAGGGGAATCAGCCCCAGCATTTT. Translated: CASSPGQGNQPQHF. Supplemented by reference TRBV5-1 and TRBJ1-5, the full variable domain reads KAGVTQTPRYLIKTRGQQVTLSCSPISGHRSVSWYQQTPGQGLQFLFEYFSETQRNKGNFPGRFSGRQFSNSRSEMNVSTLELGDSALYLCASSPGQGNQPQHFGDGTRLSIL.

This sequence joins TRBV6-5 and TRBJ1-2, with a tentative D call TRBD1 (6 bases). The CDR3 runs to 15 residues. Trimming cost V 2 bases and J 7 bases, with 17 bases left between them. The germline V gene encodes CDR1 MNHEY and CDR2 SVGAGI. The CDR3 reads CASSYTGTPHSGYTF. DNA for the CDR3: TGTGCCAGCAGTTACACTGGGACACCTCACTCTGGCTACACCTTC.

The chain couples TRBV5-1 to TRBJ2-5; maybe TRBD1 (6 bases). Matching the DNA end better, TRBJ2-7 makes the J call doubtful. The CDR3 has 15 residues. Germline V lookup: CDR1 SGHRS, CDR2 YFSETQ. The CDR3 region has the DNA TGCGCCAGCAGCTTGGCGTTGAACAGGGATTACGAGCAGTACTTC. It specifies CASSLALNRDYEQYF.

CDR3 sequence: CASSDYGGVATGELFF. CDR3 DNA sequence: TGCGCCAGCAGTGACTACGGGGGAGTCGCCACCGGGGAGCTGTTTTTT. V is TRBV10-2 and J is TRBJ2-2; D might be TRBD2 (6 bases). The CDR3 loop spans 16 amino acids. Germline lookup yields CDR1 WSHSY and CDR2 SAAADI. The ends were cut back, 3 bases at V and 4 bases at J, with 15 bases in the middle.

The rearrangement joins TRBV6-5 to TRBJ2-7; D possibly corresponds to TRBD2 (6 bases). Trimming left V 6 bases short and J 6 bases short, with 21 bases between. The CDR3 covers 15 residues. The germline gives CDR1 MNHEY, CDR2 SVGAGI. CDR3 residues: CASRTLGGKGLEQYF. CDR3 nucleotides: TGTGCCAGCAGAACCCTCGGGGGAAAGGGGCTCGAGCAGTACTTC.

A few counts support this clone. V is TRBV4-2 and J is TRBJ1-2, with TRBD1 identical over 8 bases. CDR3 length: 13 residues. The germline V gene has CDR1 LGHNA and CDR2 YNFKEQ. With 4 bases clipped from V and 6 bases from J, the junction kept 4 bases outside the gene matches. CDR3 in amino acids: CASSRTGGDGYTF. The CDR3, as DNA: TGTGCCAGCAGCCGAACAGGGGGGGATGGCTACACCTTC.

V gene TRBV7-2 combines with J gene TRBJ2-1, with 10 bases that match TRBD2. Germline CDR1 SGHTA, CDR2 FQGNSA. V shed 6 bases and J 2 bases; nucleotides not matched to a gene: 4. This CDR3 is 15 amino acids long. This chain's CDR3 is CASRTAGGAYNEQFF. In nucleotides, the CDR3 is TGTGCCAGCAGGACAGCGGGAGGGGCCTACAATGAGCAGTTCTTC.

V is TRBV28 and J is TRBJ2-3; maybe TRBD1 (5 bases). Germline V gives CDR1 MDHEN, CDR2 SYDVKM. The V and J ends lost 3 bases and 6 bases respectively, with 13 bases between them. The length of the CDR3 is 14 residues. The CDR3 bases are TGTGCCAGCAGTTTCTCAGACAGAATCGATACGCAGTATTTT. This translates into CASSFSDRIDTQYF.

This clone was counted between two and nine times. This chain links TRBV5-4 with TRBJ2-3, with 8 bases lining up with TRBD2. The V segment lost 2 bases and the J segment 4 bases; nucleotides outside the gene matches: 3. This CDR3 has 14 residues. CDR1 is SGHNT and CDR2 is YYREEE in the germline V gene (reference sequence). The CDR3 here is CASSFSGGADTQYF. The CDR3 bases are TGTGCCAGCAGCTTCTCGGGAGGGGCAGATACGCAGTATTTT.

The J gene is TRBJ1-5, the V gene TRBV5-5; 9 bases align to TRBD1. CDR3 size: 16 residues. CDR1 and CDR2 from the germline V gene are SGHKS and YYEKEE (reference sequence). V lost 0 bases and J lost 6; bases outside the gene matches: 7. The CDR3 reads CASSLDRGPVGQPQHF. CDR3 coding DNA: TGTGCCAGCAGCTTGGACAGGGGGCCTGTGGGTCAGCCCCAGCATTTT.

This clone was counted between two and nine times. V gene TRBV23-1 combines with J gene TRBJ2-7; possible D gene TRBD2, 5 bases. TRBV23-1 is reported as an ORF; its role is uncertain. CDR3 length: 15 amino acids. V shed 5 bases and J shed 1 base, with 15 bases lying between them. CDR3 sequence: CASSRRSPPSYEQYF. In DNA form, the CDR3 reads TGCGCCAGCAGTAGGAGGAGTCCTCCGTCCTACGAGCAGTACTTC.

The chain combines TRBV11-2 with TRBJ2-2, with TRBD2 as a possible D gene (6 bases). Germline assignment: CDR1 SGHAT and CDR2 FQNNGV. V gave up 5 bases and J gave up 0 bases, with 10 bases separating them. This CDR3 region has 15 residues. CDR3 loop: CASSLSGANTGELFF. The DNA for the CDR3 is TGTGCCAGCAGCCTTAGCGGTGCGAACACCGGGGAGCTGTTTTTT.

V and J are TRBV28 and TRBJ2-7; 8 bases map to TRBD1. The CDR3 extends over 16 amino acids. V lost 6 bases to trimming and J lost 0 bases; unmatched junction nucleotides: 10. In germline, CDR1 is MDHEN, CDR2 SYDVKM. The CDR3 protein is CASRRYRGVNSYEQYF. The DNA for the CDR3 is TGTGCCAGCAGGCGCTACAGGGGGGTAAACTCCTACGAGCAGTACTTC.

A single count supports this clone. The chain employs TRBV6-1 and TRBJ1-4; 7 bases map to TRBD1. The CDR3 runs 14 residues. The V segment lost 5 bases and the J segment 10 bases; nucleotides outside the gene matches: 10. CDR1 is MNHNS and CDR2 is SASEGT in the germline V gene. Here the CDR3 reads CASSNRAQGGKLFF. DNA of the CDR3: TGTGCCAGCAGTAACCGGGCCCAGGGGGGAAAACTGTTTTTT.

Points on this clone: At one of its ends the junction is not consistent with the germline gene, which may arise from a read error. Other DNA sequences in this sample translate to the same CDR3. The V call is TRBV5-4, the J call TRBJ1-4; 8 bases fit TRBD1. The CDR3 is made up of 15 amino acids. The V gene's germline CDR1 is SGHNT and CDR2 YYREEE (reference sequence). The CDR3 DNA reads TGTGCTAGCAGTTCCTCGAGGGACAGGAATGAAAAACTGTTTTTT. It is translated as CASSSSRDRNEKLFF. Looking up the rest from reference TRBV5-4 and TRBJ1-4 gives the full variable domain: ETGVTQSPTHLIKTRGQQVTLRCSSQSGHNTVSWYQQALGQGPQFIFQYYREEENGRGNFPPRFSGLQFPNYSSELNVNALELDDSALYLCASSSSRDRNEKLFFGSGTQLSVL.

J is TRBJ1-5 and V is TRBV6-1, with no clear D. Germline V lookup: CDR1 MNHNS, CDR2 SASEGT. The ends were cut back, 7 bases at V and 2 bases at J, with 12 bases in the middle. The CDR3 loop spans 14 amino acids. The CDR3 DNA sequence: TGTGCCAGCACCAACACGAGGGGCAATCAGCCCCAGCATTTT. Protein: CASTNTRGNQPQHF.

The CDR3 loop reads CASSVAPQRYNEQFF. CDR3 bases: TGTGCCAGCAGCGTAGCCCCCCAGCGGTACAATGAGCAGTTCTTC. The J gene is TRBJ2-1, the V gene TRBV9; D may be TRBD2 (5 bases). Germline-derived CDR1 and CDR2 are SGDLS and YYNGEE. There are 15 residues in the CDR3. V was clipped by 0 bases and J by 4 bases, with 11 bases between them.